This TCR beta chain was identified in a study of blood T cell repertoires in COVID-19 (dated by TCRdb to about 2020). Regarding the research as a whole: The collaborator samples originated in the United States, Italy and Spain and spanned the acute and convalescent phases of COVID-19. The prospective study material was composed of cDNA or gDNA derived from T cells, B-cell-depleted T cells, or PBMCs. The dataset comprised deeply sampled blood TCRbeta repertoires from subjects exposed to, actively infected with, or recovered from COVID-19. A freely available public database, intended as a resource for researchers studying the immune response to SARS-CoV-2, is where the repertoires were released. Sample metadata almost always included a de-identified subject ID, COVID-19 status, age in years and sex. Where available, HLA class I and class II types were taken from metadata supplied by the sample provider and were not determined by assay-based typing. Samples came from the ongoing ImmuneRACE study (first 160 participants) plus 1,254 subjects from 6 global collaborators.

Comment on this clone: Its antigen specificity is not known. No base qualities exist here, and no much larger clone lies one base off it.

Each collaborating institution followed its own protocols to collect whole blood in K2EDTA tubes. Collaborator samples were shipped for TCRbeta analysis as frozen whole blood, isolated PBMCs, or DNA extracted from either sample type. The immunoSEQ Assay, a bias-controlled multiplex PCR, was used to amplify TCRbeta CDR3 regions from genomic DNA. The published analysis was carried out like this. Nucleated cell counts per sample were estimated from amplification of reference gene primers within the assay. Sequence reads were collapsed and filtered to measure the absolute abundance of every unique TCRbeta CDR3 rearrangement. For each sample, productive Simpson clonality was calculated as the square root of Simpson's diversity index across productive rearrangements. Imported from immuneACCESS, the table was reduced by TCRdb to in-frame sequences with V and J called. These copies leave out some clones; in studies compared against another copy, an unresolved V gene accounts for under half, and the cause of the remainder is not known. The V and J calls and clone size were taken over from that table, and D and trimming were inferred from the DNA. In this sample the table shows roughly 60,000 clones, 88% of which occur a single time. The ten largest clones capture 3.5% to 5% of the sample.

V lost 0 bases and J lost 0 bases; the stretch between them is 12 bases long. Via the germline V gene (reference sequence), CDR1 is GTSNPN and CDR2 SVGIG. The CDR3 runs 16 residues from the cysteine to the phenylalanine. Just CDR3 DNA is preserved here, 48 bases in frame from base 1. Findings and caveats that apply to the study as a whole: The amount of clinical and demographic metadata varied by source and participant and was provided uncurated.

Material: peripheral blood. The chain couples TRBV30 to TRBJ1-3; TRBD1 is a possible D gene, resting on 6 matching bases. This receptor was identified in a human donor in a cohort sampled during active COVID-19. CDR3 loop: CAWSVLQGHSGNTIYF. The sequence in DNA is TGTGCCTGGAGTGTACTTCAGGGACACTCTGGAAACACCATATATTTT.